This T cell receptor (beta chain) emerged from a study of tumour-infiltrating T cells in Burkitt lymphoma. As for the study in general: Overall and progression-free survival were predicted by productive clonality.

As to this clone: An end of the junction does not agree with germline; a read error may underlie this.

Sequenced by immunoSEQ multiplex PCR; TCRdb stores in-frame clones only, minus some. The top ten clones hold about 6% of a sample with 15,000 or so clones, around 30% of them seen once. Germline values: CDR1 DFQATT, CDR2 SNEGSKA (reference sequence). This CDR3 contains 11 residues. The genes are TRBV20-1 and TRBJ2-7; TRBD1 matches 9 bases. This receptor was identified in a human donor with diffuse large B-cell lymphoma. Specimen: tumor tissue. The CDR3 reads CSTVNRDRVIF. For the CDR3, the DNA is TGCAGTACTGTTAATAGGGACAGGGTGATCTTC.